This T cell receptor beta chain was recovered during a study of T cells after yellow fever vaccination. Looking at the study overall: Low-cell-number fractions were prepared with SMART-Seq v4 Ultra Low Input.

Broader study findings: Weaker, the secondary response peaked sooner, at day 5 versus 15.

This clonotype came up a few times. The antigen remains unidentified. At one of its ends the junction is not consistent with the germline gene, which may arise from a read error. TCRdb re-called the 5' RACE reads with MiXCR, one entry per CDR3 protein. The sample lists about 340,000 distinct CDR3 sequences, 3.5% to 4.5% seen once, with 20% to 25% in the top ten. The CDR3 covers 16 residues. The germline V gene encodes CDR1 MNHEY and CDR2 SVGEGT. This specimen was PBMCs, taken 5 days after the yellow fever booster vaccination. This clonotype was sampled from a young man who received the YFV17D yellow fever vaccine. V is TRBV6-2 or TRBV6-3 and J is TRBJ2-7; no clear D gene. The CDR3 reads CASSHSGSLVSGEQYF. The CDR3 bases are TGTGCCAGCAGTCACTCGGGCAGTTTGGTGTCTGGCGAGCAGTACTTC.